The entry that follows covers one T cell receptor (beta chain) sequence. The antigen it recognizes is unknown. The record has no base qualities; no much larger clone is one base away. TCRbeta CDR3 regions were amplified from genomic DNA using the immunoSEQ Assay, a bias-controlled multiplex PCR. The paper's processing steps were these. Within the assay, amplification of reference gene primers was used to estimate how many nucleated cells each sample contained. Sequence reads were collapsed and filtered to measure the absolute abundance of every unique TCRbeta CDR3 rearrangement. For each sample, productive Simpson clonality was calculated as the square root of Simpson's diversity index across productive rearrangements. TCRdb retrieved this table from immuneACCESS and kept in-frame rearrangements only. Not all clones are present; in checked studies, unresolved V genes account for under half, and no reason is known for the remainder. V, J and clone size were drawn from that table, and D and trimming were deduced from the DNA. A total of approximately 90,000 clones appear in this sample, 80% to 90% of them only once. In total, the top ten clones hold approximately 25% of the sample.

This specimen comes from a study of blood T cell repertoires in COVID-19 (dated by TCRdb to 2020 to 2021). Context from the whole study: The collaborator samples originated in the United States, Italy and Spain and spanned the acute and convalescent phases of COVID-19. The material from the prospective study consisted of cDNA or gDNA derived from T cells, B-cell-depleted T cells, or PBMCs. The dataset comprised deeply sampled blood TCRbeta repertoires from subjects exposed to, actively infected with, or recovered from COVID-19. The repertoires were made available in a free public database intended to serve as a resource for research on the immune response to SARS-CoV-2. Samples came from the ongoing ImmuneRACE study (first 160 participants) plus 1,254 subjects from 6 global collaborators. The sample metadata nearly always contained a de-identified subject ID, COVID-19 status, age in years and sex. Where available, HLA class I and class II types were obtained from metadata supplied by the sample provider rather than from assay-based typing.

CDR1 is given as MNHNY and CDR2 as SVGAGI, both from the germline V gene (reference sequence). The CDR3, cysteine through phenylalanine, is 14 amino acids long. The kept DNA is CDR3 alone, 42 bases in frame from the first base. V is clipped by 4 bases and J by 4 bases, and the sequence between their germline boundaries is 11 bases long. Beyond this particular receptor, the publication reports: How much clinical and demographic metadata was included differed by source and by participant, and the metadata was provided uncurated.

The collaborating institutions used their own protocols to collect whole blood in K2EDTA tubes. For TCRbeta analysis, collaborator samples were shipped as frozen whole blood, as isolated PBMCs, or as DNA extracted from either sample type. The rearrangement joined TRBV6-6 to TRBJ1-3; TRBD1 might be the D gene, on 6 matching bases. Specimen: peripheral blood. The TCR comes from a man aged 55 to 70 with acute or convalescent COVID-19. The CDR3 here reads CASSSTGSGNTIYF. The nucleotide sequence reads TGTGCCAGCAGTTCCACAGGGTCAGGAAACACCATATATTTT.